This paragraph reports one T cell receptor (beta chain). Its antigen specificity is not known. No base quality information exists; no much larger clone differs at one position. These data are taken from a study of blood T cell repertoires in COVID-19 (dated by TCRdb to 2020 to 2021). Looking at the study overall: Samples from collaborators originated in the United States, Italy and Spain and spanned both the acute and convalescent phases of COVID-19. The material from the prospective study consisted of cDNA or gDNA derived from T cells, B-cell-depleted T cells, or PBMCs. Deeply sampled blood TCRbeta repertoires from subjects exposed to, actively infected with, or recovered from COVID-19 were included in the dataset. The repertoires were released in a freely available public database intended as a resource for research on the immune response to SARS-CoV-2. The samples were drawn from two sources: the first 160 participants of the ongoing ImmuneRACE study, and 1,000 to 1,500 subjects contributed by 6 global collaborators. The sample metadata nearly always contained a de-identified subject ID, COVID-19 status, age in years and sex. Where available, HLA class I and class II types were obtained from metadata supplied by the sample provider rather than from assay-based typing. Points the paper makes about the study in general: How much clinical and demographic metadata was included differed by source and by participant, and the metadata was provided uncurated.

TCRbeta CDR3 regions were amplified from genomic DNA using the immunoSEQ Assay, a bias-controlled multiplex PCR. Processing in the source paper ran as follows. The number of nucleated cells in each sample was estimated by amplification of reference gene primers within the assay. To quantify the absolute abundance of each unique TCRbeta CDR3 rearrangement, sequence reads were collapsed and filtered. For each sample, productive Simpson clonality was calculated as the square root of Simpson's diversity index across productive rearrangements. This immuneACCESS table, as held by TCRdb, lists in-frame sequences with V and J called but not all clones. Of the missing ones, under half trace to an unresolved V gene in checked studies; the others have no known cause. That table furnishes V, J and clone size, whereas the DNA furnished D and trimming. The sample table contains 150,000 to 200,000 clones; only one count was recorded for roughly 85% of them. The ten biggest clones cover about 4.9% of the sample.

Trimming removed 3 bases from V and 5 bases from J; the gene matches leave 3 bases unexplained. The germline V gene supplies CDR1 MNHEY and CDR2 SVGAGI. The CDR3 holds 13 amino acids from the cysteine to the phenylalanine. The CDR3 DNA has 39 bases and is translated from base 1. The collaborating institutions used their own protocols to collect whole blood in K2EDTA tubes. For TCRbeta analysis, collaborator samples were shipped as frozen whole blood, as isolated PBMCs, or as DNA extracted from either sample type. Rearrangement joined TRBV6-5 to TRBJ1-1; TRBD1 lines up with 7 middle nucleotides. The receptor was derived from a woman in her 30s with acute or convalescent COVID-19. Sequenced: peripheral blood. CDR3 loop: CASSYTGETEAFF. The DNA sequence is as follows: TGTGCCAGCAGTTATACAGGGGAGACTGAAGCTTTCTTT.